The source of this T cell receptor beta chain is a study of cytomegalovirus exposure and HLA in healthy donors. The PCR used 60 Vbeta and 13 Jbeta primers. TCRdb keeps only in-frame clones here, not all; method: immunoSEQ multiplex PCR. The sample carries 280,000 or so clones, around 90% recorded once. V was cut by 3 bases and J by 2 bases, with 13 bases left in between. Germline CDR1 reads LNHDA; CDR2 reads SQIVND (reference sequence). This CDR3 spans 15 amino acids. This TCR derives from a woman aged 18-30 years in good health and CMV-seronegative. The material sequenced was PBMCs. The chain recombines TRBV19 with TRBJ1-2, with D unresolved. The CDR3 region is CASSIPGQPNYGYTF. The CDR3, as DNA: TGTGCCAGTAGTATTCCTGGGCAGCCAAACTATGGCTACACCTTC.